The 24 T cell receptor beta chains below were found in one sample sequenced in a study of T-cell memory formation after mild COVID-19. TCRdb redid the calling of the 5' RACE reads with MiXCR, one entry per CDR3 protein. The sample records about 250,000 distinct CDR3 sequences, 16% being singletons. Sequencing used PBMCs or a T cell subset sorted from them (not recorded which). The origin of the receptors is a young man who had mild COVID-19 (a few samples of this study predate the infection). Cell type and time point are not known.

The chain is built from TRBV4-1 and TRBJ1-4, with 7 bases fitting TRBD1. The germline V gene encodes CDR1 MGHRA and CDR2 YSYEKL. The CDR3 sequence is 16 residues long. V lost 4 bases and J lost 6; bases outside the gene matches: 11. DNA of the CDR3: TGCGCCAGCAGCCTTAATCCTACAGGGGCTCATGAAAAACTGTTTTTT. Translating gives CASSLNPTGAHEKLFF.

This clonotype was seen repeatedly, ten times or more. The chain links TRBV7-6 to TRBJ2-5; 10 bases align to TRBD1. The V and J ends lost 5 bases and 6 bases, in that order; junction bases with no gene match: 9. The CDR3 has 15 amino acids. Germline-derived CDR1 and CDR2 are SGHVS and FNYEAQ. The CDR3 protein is CASSPGTGVGKTQYF. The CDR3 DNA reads TGTGCCAGCAGCCCCGGGACAGGGGTCGGGAAGACCCAGTACTTC.

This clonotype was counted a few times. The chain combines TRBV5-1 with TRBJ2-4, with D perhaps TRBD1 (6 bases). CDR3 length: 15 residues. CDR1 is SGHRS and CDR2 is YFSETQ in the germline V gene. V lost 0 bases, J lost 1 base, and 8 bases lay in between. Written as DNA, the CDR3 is TGCGCCAGCAGCTTGGGACAGGTTGCCAAAAACATTCAGTACTTC. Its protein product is CASSLGQVAKNIQYF.

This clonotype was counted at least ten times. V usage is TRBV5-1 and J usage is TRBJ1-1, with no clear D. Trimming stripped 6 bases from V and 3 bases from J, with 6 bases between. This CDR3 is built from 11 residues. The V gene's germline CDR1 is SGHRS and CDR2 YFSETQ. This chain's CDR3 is CASIEDTEAFF. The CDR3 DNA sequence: TGCGCCAGCATTGAGGACACTGAAGCTTTCTTT.

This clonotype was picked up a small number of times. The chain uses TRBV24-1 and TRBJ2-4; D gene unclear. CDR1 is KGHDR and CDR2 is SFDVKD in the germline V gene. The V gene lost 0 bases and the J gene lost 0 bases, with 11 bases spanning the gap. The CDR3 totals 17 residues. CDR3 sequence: CATSDLPPPLAKNIQYF. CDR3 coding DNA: TGTGCCACCAGTGATTTGCCACCTCCACTAGCCAAAAACATTCAGTACTTC.

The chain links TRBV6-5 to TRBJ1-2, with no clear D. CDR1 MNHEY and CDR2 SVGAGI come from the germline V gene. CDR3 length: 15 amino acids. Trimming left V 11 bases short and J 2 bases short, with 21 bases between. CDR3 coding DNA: TGTGCCGCTCTAAGTCCCGCGGACGGAAACTATGGCTACACCTTC. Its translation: CAALSPADGNYGYTF.

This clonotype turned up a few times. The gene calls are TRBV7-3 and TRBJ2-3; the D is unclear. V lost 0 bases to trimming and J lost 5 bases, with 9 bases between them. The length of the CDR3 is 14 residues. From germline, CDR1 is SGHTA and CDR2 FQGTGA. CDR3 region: CASSLTSAQDTQYF. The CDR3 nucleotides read TGTGCCAGCAGCTTAACGTCAGCACAAGATACGCAGTATTTT.

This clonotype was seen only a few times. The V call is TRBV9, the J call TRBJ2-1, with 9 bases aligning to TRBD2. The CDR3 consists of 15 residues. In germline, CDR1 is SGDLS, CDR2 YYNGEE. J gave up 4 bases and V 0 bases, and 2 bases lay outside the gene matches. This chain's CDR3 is CASSVVSGGYNEQFF. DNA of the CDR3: TGTGCCAGCAGCGTAGTCAGCGGGGGGTACAATGAGCAGTTCTTC.

The CDR3 DNA reads TGTGCCAGCAGTTTATACACCTCTGCTGAGCAGTTCTTC. Residues: CASSLYTSAEQFF. The chain employs TRBV12-3 or TRBV12-4 and TRBJ2-1; no clear D. CDR3 length: 13 residues. Trimming removed 2 bases from V and 9 bases from J, with 11 bases in between.

The CDR3 coding sequence is TGTGCCAGCAGCCCCACCGGGACTGCAACCTACGAGCAGTACTTC. Translation gives CASSPTGTATYEQYF. J is TRBJ2-7 and V is TRBV5-6, with D tentatively TRBD2 (6 bases). The germline V and J ends were trimmed by 4 bases and 2 bases, with 16 bases remaining between them. The CDR3 spans 15 residues. Germline values: CDR1 SGHDT, CDR2 YYEEEE.

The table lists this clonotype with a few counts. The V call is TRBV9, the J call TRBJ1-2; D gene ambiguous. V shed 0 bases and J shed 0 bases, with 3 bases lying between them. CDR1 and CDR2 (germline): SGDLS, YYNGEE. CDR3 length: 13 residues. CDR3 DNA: TGTGCCAGCAGCGTAGCAGCTAACTATGGCTACACCTTC. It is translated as CASSVAANYGYTF. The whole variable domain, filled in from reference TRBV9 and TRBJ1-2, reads DSGVTQTPKHLITATGQRVTLRCSPRSGDLSVYWYQQSLDQGLQFLIQYYNGEERAKGNILERFSAQQFPDLHSELNLSSLELGDSALYFCASSVAANYGYTFGSGTRLTVV.

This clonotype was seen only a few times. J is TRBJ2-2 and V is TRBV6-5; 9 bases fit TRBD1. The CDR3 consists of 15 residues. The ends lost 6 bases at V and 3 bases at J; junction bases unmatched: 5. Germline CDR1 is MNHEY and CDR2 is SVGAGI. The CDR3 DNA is TGTGCCAGCAGACAACAGGGGGCGTACACCGGGGAGCTGTTTTTT. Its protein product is CASRQQGAYTGELFF.

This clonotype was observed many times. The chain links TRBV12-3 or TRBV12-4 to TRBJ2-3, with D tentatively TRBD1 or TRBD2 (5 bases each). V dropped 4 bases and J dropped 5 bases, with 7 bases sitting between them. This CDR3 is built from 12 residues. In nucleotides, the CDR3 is TGTGCCAGCAGTTGGGGGATAGATACGCAGTATTTT. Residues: CASSWGIDTQYF.

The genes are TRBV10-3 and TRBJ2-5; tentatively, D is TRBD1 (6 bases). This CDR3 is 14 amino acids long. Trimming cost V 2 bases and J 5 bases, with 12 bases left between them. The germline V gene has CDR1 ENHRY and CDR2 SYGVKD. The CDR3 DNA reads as TGTGCCATCAGTGAGAGTCAGGGGCGGGAGACCCAGTACTTC. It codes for CAISESQGRETQYF.

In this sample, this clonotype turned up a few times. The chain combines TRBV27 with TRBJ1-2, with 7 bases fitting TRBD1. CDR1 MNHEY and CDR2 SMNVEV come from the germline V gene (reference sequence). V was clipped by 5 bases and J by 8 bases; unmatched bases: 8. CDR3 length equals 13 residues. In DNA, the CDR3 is TGTGCCAGCAGTGGGAACACAGGGGAGGGCTACACCTTC. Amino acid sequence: CASSGNTGEGYTF.

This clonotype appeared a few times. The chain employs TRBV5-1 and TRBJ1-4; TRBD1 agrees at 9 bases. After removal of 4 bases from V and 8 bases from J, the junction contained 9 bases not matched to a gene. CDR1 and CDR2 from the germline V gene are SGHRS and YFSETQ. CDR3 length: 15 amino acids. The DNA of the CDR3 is TGCGCCAGCAGCCAAGGGACAGGGTATGGGGAAAAACTGTTTTTT. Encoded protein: CASSQGTGYGEKLFF.

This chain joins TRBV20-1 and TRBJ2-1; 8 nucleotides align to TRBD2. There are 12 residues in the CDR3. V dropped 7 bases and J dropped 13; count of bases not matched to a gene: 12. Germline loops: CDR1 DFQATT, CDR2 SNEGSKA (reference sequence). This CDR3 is CSVSLKLAGQFF. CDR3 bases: TGCAGTGTTTCCTTGAAGCTAGCGGGTCAGTTCTTC.

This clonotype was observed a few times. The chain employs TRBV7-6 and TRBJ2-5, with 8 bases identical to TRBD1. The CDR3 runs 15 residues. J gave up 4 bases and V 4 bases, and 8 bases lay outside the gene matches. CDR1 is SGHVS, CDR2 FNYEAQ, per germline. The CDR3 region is CASSYRTGWTETQYF. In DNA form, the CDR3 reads TGTGCCAGCAGCTATAGGACAGGGTGGACAGAGACCCAGTACTTC.

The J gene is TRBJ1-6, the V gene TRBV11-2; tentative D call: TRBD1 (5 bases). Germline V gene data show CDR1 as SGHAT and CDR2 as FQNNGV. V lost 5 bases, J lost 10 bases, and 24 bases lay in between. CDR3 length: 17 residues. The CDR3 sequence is CASSPTRVQLSGSPLHF. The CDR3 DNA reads TGTGCCAGCAGCCCCACCAGGGTTCAGCTTTCTGGGTCACCCCTCCACTTT. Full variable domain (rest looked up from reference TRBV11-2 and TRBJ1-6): EAGVAQSPRYKIIEKRQSVAFWCNPISGHATLYWYQQILGQGPKLLIQFQNNGVVDDSQLPKDRFSAERLKGVDSTLKIQPAKLEDSAVYLCASSPTRVQLSGSPLHFGNGTRLTVT.

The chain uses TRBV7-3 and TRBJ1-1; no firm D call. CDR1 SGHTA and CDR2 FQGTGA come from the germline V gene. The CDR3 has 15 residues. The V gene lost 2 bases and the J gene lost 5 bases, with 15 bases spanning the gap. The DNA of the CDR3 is TGTGCCAGCAGCTTATCCCCGGCCAGTCAAACTGAAGCTTTCTTT. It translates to CASSLSPASQTEAFF.

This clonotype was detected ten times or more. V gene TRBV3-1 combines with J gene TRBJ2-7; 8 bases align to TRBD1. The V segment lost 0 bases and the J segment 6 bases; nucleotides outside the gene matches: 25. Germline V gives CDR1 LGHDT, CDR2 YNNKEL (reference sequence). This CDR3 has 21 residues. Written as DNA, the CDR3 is TGTGCCAGCAGCCAAGAGGGGATGGGCCAGGGGGCCGGCAACCGCCTCCTCGAGCAGTACTTC. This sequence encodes CASSQEGMGQGAGNRLLEQYF.

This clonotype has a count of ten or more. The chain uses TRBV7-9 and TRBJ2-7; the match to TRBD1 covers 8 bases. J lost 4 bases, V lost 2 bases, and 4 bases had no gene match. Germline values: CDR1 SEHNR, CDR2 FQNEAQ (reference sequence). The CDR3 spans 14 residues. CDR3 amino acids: CASSLNRGEYEQYF. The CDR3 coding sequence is TGTGCCAGCAGCTTAAACAGGGGGGAATACGAGCAGTACTTC.

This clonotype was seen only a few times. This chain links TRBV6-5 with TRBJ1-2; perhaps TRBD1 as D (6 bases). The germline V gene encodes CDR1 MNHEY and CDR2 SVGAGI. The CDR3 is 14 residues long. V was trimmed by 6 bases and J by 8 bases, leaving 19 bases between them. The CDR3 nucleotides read TGTGCCAGCAGACCCACCGAGGGGGGCGCAGGCTACACCTTC. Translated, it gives CASRPTEGGAGYTF.

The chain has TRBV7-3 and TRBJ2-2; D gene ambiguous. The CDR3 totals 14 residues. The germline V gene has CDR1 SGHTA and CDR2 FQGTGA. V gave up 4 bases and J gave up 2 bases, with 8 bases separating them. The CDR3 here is CASSSQINTGELFF. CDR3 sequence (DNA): TGTGCCAGCAGCTCACAGATAAACACCGGGGAGCTGTTTTTT.